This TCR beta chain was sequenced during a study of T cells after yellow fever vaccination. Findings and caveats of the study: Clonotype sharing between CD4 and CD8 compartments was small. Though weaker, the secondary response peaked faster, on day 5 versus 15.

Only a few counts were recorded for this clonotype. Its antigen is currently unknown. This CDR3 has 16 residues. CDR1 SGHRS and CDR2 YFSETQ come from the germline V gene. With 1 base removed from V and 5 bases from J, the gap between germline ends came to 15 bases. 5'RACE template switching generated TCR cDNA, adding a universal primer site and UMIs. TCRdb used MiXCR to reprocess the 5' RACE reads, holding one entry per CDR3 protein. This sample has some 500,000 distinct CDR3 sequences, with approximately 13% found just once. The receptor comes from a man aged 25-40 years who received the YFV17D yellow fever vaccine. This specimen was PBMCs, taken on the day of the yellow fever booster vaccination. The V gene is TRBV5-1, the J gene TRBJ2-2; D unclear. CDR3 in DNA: TGCGCCAGCAGCTTGTACCAGCCTGATAGGACCGGGGAGCTGTTTTTT. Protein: CASSLYQPDRTGELFF.